A single T cell receptor beta chain is shown here with its context. Its antigen is unidentified. This sample is drawn from a study of T cell responses to AZD1222 COVID-19 vaccine. Second-dose groups at about 4 or about 12 weeks were pooled. General study points: Clonal diversity may have been underestimated in mostly white British donors.

Sequencing used immunoSEQ multiplex PCR; TCRdb keeps in-frame clones, though not all of them. The sample has around 150,000 clones; roughly 94% are singletons. Between the trimmed V and J ends, which lost 1 base and 0 bases, there was a span of 10 bases. The CDR3 has 15 residues. Germline V CDR1 and CDR2: GTSNPN, SVGIG (reference sequence). The starting material was peripheral blood, obtained 28 days after the second AZD1222 dose. The receptor was derived from an adult who received the AZD1222 COVID-19 vaccine. This chain connects TRBV30 to TRBJ1-3; no definite D call. Here the CDR3 reads CAWSGTRNSGNTIYF. DNA for the CDR3: TGTGCCTGGAGTGGGACGCGTAACTCTGGAAACACCATATATTTT. The entire variable domain, with the rest obtained from reference TRBV30 and TRBJ1-3, is as follows: SQTIHQWPATLVQPVGSPLSLECTVEGTSNPNLYWYRQAAGRGLQLLFYSVGIGQISSEVPQNLSASRPQDRQFILSSKKLLLSDSGFYLCAWSGTRNSGNTIYFGEGSWLTVV.